This section outlines one T cell receptor (beta chain) sequence together with its context. Its antigen remains unknown. Trimming took off 0 bases at V and 6 bases at J, with 5 bases between the two ends. In germline, CDR1 is GTSNPN, CDR2 SVGIG (reference sequence). This CDR3 comprises 12 residues. These data come from a study of cytomegalovirus exposure and HLA in healthy donors. Study-wide results and caveats: It was in a later analysis that TCR association rates were seen to vary by HLA locus, highest for DRB1 and lowest for HLA-C. An analysis done earlier found most TCR beta V segments productive about 87% or about 30% of the time. TCR beta chains numbering some 160 were designated cytomegalovirus-associated. Most of the CMV-associated TCR beta chains (in a later analysis) appeared to be HLA-restricted.

PCR involved 60 Vbeta and 13 Jbeta primers. Sequencing used immunoSEQ multiplex PCR; TCRdb keeps in-frame clones, though not all of them. Recorded for this sample: roughly 34,000 clones. The chain is built from TRBV30 and TRBJ2-2, with D hard to call. The receptor was isolated from a man in his forties in good health and CMV-seronegative. The sequenced material came from PBMCs. The CDR3 protein is CAWSVAPGELFF. CDR3 bases: TGTGCCTGGAGTGTAGCCCCCGGGGAGCTGTTTTTT.